The sequence of this T cell receptor (beta chain) was determined in a study of shared clonotypes between healthy human individuals. Overall study results and limits: A handful of donors held about 4.5% of naive CD4 clonotypes in common. Researchers sampled only blood; tissue repertoires likely differ. Limitation of the genetic and exposure-history diversity represented came from the few donors.

Data came from immunoSEQ multiplex PCR; TCRdb stores just in-frame clones and leaves some out. The sample carries 2.5 million or so clones, approximately 92% recorded once. To note about this clone: The antigen remains undetermined.

Source material: naive CD4+ T cells sorted from blood. Sample subset: CD45RA+ positively selected. The TCR was taken from a man aged 18-30 years in good health.

The CDR3 DNA sequence: TGCGCCAGCAGCTTGTTGACCAACCTGAACACCGGGGAGCTGTTTTTT. This codes for CASSLLTNLNTGELFF. The chain uses TRBV5-1 and TRBJ2-2, with D uncertain. Per the germline V gene, CDR1 is SGHRS and CDR2 is YFSETQ. The V gene lost 1 base and the J gene lost 1 base, with 11 bases spanning the gap. This CDR3 has 16 amino acids.